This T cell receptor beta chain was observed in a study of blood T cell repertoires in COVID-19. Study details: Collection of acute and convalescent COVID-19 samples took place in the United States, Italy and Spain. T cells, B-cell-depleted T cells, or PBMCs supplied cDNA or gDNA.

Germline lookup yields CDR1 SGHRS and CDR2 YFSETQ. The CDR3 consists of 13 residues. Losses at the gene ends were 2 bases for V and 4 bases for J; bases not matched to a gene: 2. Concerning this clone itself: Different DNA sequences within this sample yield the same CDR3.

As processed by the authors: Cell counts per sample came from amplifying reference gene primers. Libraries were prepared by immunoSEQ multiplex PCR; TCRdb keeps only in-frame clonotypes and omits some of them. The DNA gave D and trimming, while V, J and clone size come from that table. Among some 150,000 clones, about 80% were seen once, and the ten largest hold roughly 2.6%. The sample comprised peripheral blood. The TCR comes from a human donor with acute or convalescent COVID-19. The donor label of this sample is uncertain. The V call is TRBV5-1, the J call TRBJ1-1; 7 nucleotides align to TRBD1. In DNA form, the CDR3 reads TGCGCCAGCAGCTTTCCAGGGGGCACTGAAGCTTTCTTT. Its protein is CASSFPGGTEAFF.